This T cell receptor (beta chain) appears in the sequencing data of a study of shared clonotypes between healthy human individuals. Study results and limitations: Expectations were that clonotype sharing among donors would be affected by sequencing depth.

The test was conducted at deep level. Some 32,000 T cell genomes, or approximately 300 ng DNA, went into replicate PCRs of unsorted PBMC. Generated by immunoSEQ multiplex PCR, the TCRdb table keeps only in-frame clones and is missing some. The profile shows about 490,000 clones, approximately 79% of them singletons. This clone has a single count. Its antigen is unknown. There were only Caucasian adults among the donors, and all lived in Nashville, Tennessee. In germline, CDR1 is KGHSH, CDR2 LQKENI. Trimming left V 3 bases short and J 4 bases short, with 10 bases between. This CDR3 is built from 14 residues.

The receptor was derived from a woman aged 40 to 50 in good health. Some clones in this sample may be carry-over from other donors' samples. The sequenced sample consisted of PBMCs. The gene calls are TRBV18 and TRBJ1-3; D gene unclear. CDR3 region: CASSPARAGNTIYF. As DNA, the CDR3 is TGTGCCAGCTCACCCGCACGGGCCGGAAACACCATATATTTT.